A selection of T cell receptor beta chains follows, all from one sample in a study of blood T cell repertoires in COVID-19. Repertoires were generated with immunoSEQ multiplex PCR, while TCRdb's copy carries only in-frame clones and drops some. The sample records hundreds of thousands of clones, around 83% being singletons. The sample comprised peripheral blood. All receptors derive from a woman in her fifties or sixties with acute or convalescent COVID-19. CDR3s include the opening cysteine and the closing phenylalanine or tryptophan. D genes are given only for firm matches. The size entry is marked missing in some rows and otherwise reads once, few, many or a size class.

j_call: TRBJ2-1
clone_size: .
v_call: TRBV3-1/TRBV3-2
d_call: .
cdr3_nt: TGTGCCAGCAGCCTGCTGAGGGCCGGTGAGCAGTTCTTC
cdr3_aa: CASSLLRAGEQFF

j_call: TRBJ1-4
clone_size: .
v_call: TRBV28
d_call: .
cdr3_nt: TGTGCCAGCAGTTTGGCAGGCCCAACTAATGAAAAACTGTTTTTT
cdr3_aa: CASSLAGPTNEKLFF

j_call: TRBJ2-5
clone_size: .
v_call: TRBV21-1
d_call: .
cdr3_nt: TGTGCCAGCAGCAGGGTCGGGGGAGAGACGGAAGAGACCCAGTACTTC
cdr3_aa: CASSRVGGETEETQYF

j_call: TRBJ2-1
clone_size: .
v_call: TRBV12-5
d_call: .
cdr3_nt: TGTGCTAGTGGCCACCGTAGCTATGAGCAGTTCTTC
cdr3_aa: CASGHRSYEQFF

j_call: TRBJ1-3
clone_size: .
v_call: TRBV5-1
d_call: .
cdr3_nt: TGCGCCAGCAGCTTGGTAGGGGCAGGGGCGTACGGAAACACCATATATTTT
cdr3_aa: CASSLVGAGAYGNTIYF

j_call: TRBJ1-4
clone_size: few
v_call: TRBV9
d_call: .
cdr3_nt: TGTGCCAGCAGCGTAGAATTGGTAGATGAAAAACTGTTTTTT
cdr3_aa: CASSVELVDEKLFF

j_call: TRBJ1-2
clone_size: few
v_call: TRBV9
d_call: .
cdr3_nt: TGTGCCAGCAGCGCGCGGGAGGGCGGGAGCTTTGGCTACACCTTC
cdr3_aa: CASSAREGGSFGYTF

j_call: TRBJ2-1
clone_size: .
v_call: TRBV5-1
d_call: .
cdr3_nt: TGCGCCAGCAGCGCCCCCGAAGGGGGGGGCAATGAGCAGTTCTTC
cdr3_aa: CASSAPEGGGNEQFF

j_call: TRBJ2-1
clone_size: .
v_call: TRBV30
d_call: TRBD2
cdr3_nt: TGTGCCTGGAGAGCGGGACTAGCGGACAATGAGCAGTTCTTC
cdr3_aa: CAWRAGLADNEQFF

j_call: TRBJ2-7
clone_size: .
v_call: TRBV6-5
d_call: TRBD2
cdr3_nt: TGTGCCAGCGGGCGGGGGTACGAGCAGTACTTC
cdr3_aa: CASGRGYEQYF

j_call: TRBJ2-3
clone_size: .
v_call: TRBV6-5
d_call: TRBD2
cdr3_nt: TGTGCCAGCAGTTACGCGGGGGGTAGCACAGATACGCAGTATTTT
cdr3_aa: CASSYAGGSTDTQYF

j_call: TRBJ2-7
clone_size: .
v_call: TRBV6-2/TRBV6-3
d_call: .
cdr3_nt: TGTGCCAGCAGTTACTCCCAGGTCTATGAGCAGTACTTC
cdr3_aa: CASSYSQVYEQYF

j_call: TRBJ2-5
clone_size: .
v_call: TRBV5-1
d_call: TRBD1
cdr3_nt: TGCGCCAGCAGCTTGTGGGGACAGTCCCAAGAGACCCAGTACTTC
cdr3_aa: CASSLWGQSQETQYF

j_call: TRBJ1-2
clone_size: few
v_call: TRBV27
d_call: TRBD1
cdr3_nt: TGTGCCAGCAGAGAACAGGGGACCTATGGCTACACCTTC
cdr3_aa: CASREQGTYGYTF

j_call: TRBJ2-5
clone_size: .
v_call: TRBV11-3
d_call: TRBD2
cdr3_nt: TGTGCCAGCAGCTTAGACCGAACTAGCGAGGAGACCCAGTACTTC
cdr3_aa: CASSLDRTSEETQYF

j_call: TRBJ1-5
clone_size: .
v_call: TRBV18
d_call: TRBD1
cdr3_nt: TGTGCCAGCTCACCACAAGGGGGCCAGCCCCAGCATTTT
cdr3_aa: CASSPQGGQPQHF

j_call: TRBJ1-2
clone_size: .
v_call: TRBV30
d_call: TRBD1
cdr3_nt: TGTGCCTGGAGTCCGACGACAGGGAACTATGGCTACACCTTC
cdr3_aa: CAWSPTTGNYGYTF

j_call: TRBJ2-7
clone_size: .
v_call: TRBV7-2
d_call: TRBD1
cdr3_nt: TGTGCCAGCAGGCCCACAGGGGGCATCGCCTACGAGCAGTACTTC
cdr3_aa: CASRPTGGIAYEQYF

j_call: TRBJ1-1
clone_size: .
v_call: TRBV4-1
d_call: TRBD1
cdr3_nt: TGCGCCAGCAGCCAGGGGGAGACAGGGATGAACACTGAAGCTTTCTTT
cdr3_aa: CASSQGETGMNTEAFF

j_call: TRBJ1-2
clone_size: .
v_call: TRBV5-4
d_call: TRBD1
cdr3_nt: TGTGCCAGCAGCTTGGACGTTGGACAGGCCGGTAACTATGGCTACACCTTC
cdr3_aa: CASSLDVGQAGNYGYTF

j_call: TRBJ1-5
clone_size: .
v_call: TRBV6-4
d_call: .
cdr3_nt: TGTGCCGGGGCAGGCCGACAGCCCCAGCATTTT
cdr3_aa: CAGAGRQPQHF

j_call: TRBJ1-1
clone_size: .
v_call: TRBV2
d_call: .
cdr3_nt: TGTGCCAGCAGCTGGCAGGACACAGAAGCTTTCTTT
cdr3_aa: CASSWQDTEAFF

j_call: TRBJ1-2
clone_size: .
v_call: TRBV24-1
d_call: TRBD1
cdr3_nt: TGTGCCACCAGTGGACCAGGGGGTAACTATGGCTACACCTTC
cdr3_aa: CATSGPGGNYGYTF

j_call: TRBJ2-3
clone_size: .
v_call: TRBV5-1
d_call: TRBD1
cdr3_nt: TGCGCCAGCAGCAAGACAGGGCGCGGAATGGCGAGCACAGATACGCAGTATTTT
cdr3_aa: CASSKTGRGMASTDTQYF

j_call: TRBJ2-5
clone_size: .
v_call: TRBV4-1
d_call: .
cdr3_nt: TGCGCCAGCAGCCAGACAGGCAATTTCCAAGAGACCCAGTACTTC
cdr3_aa: CASSQTGNFQETQYF